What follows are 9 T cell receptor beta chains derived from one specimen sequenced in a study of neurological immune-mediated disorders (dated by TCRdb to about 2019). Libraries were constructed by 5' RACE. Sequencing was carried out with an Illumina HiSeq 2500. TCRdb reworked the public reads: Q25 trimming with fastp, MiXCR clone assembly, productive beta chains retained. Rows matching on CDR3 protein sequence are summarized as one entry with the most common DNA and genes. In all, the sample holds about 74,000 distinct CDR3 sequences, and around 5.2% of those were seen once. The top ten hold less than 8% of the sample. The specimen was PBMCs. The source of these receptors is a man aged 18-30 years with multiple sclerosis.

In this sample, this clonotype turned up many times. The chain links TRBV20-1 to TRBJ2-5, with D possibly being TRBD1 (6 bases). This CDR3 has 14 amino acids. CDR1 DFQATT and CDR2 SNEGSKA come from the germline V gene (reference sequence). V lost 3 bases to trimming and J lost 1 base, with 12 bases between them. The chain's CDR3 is CSASTQGAQETQYF. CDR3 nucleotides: TGCAGTGCTAGCACACAGGGCGCCCAAGAGACCCAGTACTTC.

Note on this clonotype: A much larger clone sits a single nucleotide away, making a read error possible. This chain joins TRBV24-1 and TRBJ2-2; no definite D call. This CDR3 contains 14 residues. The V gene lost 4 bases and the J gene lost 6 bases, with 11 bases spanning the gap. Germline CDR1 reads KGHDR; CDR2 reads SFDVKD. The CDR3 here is CATSDNRRAGELFF. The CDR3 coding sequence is TGTGCCACCAGTGACAACAGACGAGCCGGGGAGCTGTTTTTT.

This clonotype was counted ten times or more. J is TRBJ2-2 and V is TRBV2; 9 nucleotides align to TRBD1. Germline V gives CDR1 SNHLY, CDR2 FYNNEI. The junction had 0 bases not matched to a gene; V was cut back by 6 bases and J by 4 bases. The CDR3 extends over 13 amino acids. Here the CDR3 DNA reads TGTGCCAGCAGGGACAGGGGCACCGGGGAGCTGTTTTTT. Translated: CASRDRGTGELFF.

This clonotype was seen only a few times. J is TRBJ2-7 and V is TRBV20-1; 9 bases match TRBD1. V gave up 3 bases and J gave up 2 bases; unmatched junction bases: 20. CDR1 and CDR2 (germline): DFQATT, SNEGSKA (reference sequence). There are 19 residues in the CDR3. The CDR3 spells CSASPGQGTMERFPYEQYF. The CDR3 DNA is TGCAGTGCTAGTCCTGGACAGGGGACGATGGAAAGGTTTCCCTACGAGCAGTACTTC.

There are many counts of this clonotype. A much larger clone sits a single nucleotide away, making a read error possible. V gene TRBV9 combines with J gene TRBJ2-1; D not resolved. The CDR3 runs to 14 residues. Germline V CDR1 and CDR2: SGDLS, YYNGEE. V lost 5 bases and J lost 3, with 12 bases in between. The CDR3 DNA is TGTGCCAGCAGACCATCCGAAGGCTACAATGAGCAGTTCTTC. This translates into CASRPSEGYNEQFF.

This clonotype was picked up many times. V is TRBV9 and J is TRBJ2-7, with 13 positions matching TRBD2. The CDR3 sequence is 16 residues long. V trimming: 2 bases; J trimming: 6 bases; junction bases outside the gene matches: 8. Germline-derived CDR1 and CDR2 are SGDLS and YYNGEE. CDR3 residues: CASSVTSGGAGSEQYF. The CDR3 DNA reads TGTGCCAGCAGCGTCACTAGCGGGGGGGCCGGGAGCGAGCAGTACTTC.

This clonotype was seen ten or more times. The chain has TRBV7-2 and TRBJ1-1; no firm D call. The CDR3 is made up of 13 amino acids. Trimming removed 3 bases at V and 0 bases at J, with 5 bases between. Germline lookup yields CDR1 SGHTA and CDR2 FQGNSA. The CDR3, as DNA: TGTGCCAGCAGCTTTGACGTGAACACTGAAGCTTTCTTT. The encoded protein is CASSFDVNTEAFF. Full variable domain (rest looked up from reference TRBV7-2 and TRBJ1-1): GAGVSQSPSNKVTEKGKDVELRCDPISGHTALYWYRQSLGQGLEFLIYFQGNSAPDKSGLPSDRFSAERTGGSVSTLTIQRTQQEDSAVYLCASSFDVNTEAFFGQGTRLTVV.

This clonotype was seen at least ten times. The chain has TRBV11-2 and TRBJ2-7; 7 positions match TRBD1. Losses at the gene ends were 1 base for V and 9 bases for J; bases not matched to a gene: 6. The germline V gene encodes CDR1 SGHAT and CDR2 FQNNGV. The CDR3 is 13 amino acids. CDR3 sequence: CASSLVTGNWQYF. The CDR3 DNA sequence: TGTGCCAGCAGCTTAGTGACAGGGAACTGGCAGTACTTC. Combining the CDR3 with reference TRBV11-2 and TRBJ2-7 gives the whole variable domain EAGVAQSPRYKIIEKRQSVAFWCNPISGHATLYWYQQILGQGPKLLIQFQNNGVVDDSQLPKDRFSAERLKGVDSTLKIQPAKLEDSAVYLCASSLVTGNWQYFGPGTRLTVT.

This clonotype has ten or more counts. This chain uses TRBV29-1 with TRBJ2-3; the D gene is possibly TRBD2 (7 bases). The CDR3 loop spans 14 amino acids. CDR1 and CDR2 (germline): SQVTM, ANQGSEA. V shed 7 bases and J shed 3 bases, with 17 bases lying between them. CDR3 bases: TGCAGCGCCCTACCCGGGGGGCCGACAGATACGCAGTATTTT. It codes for CSALPGGPTDTQYF.